Below are 23 T cell receptor beta chains sequenced from a single sample in a study of OX40 agonist ivuxolimab in advanced cancers. The method was immunoSEQ multiplex PCR; TCRdb's version includes in-frame clones alone and lacks a portion of them. The sample yields approximately 74,000 clones, 60% to 85% seen once. The specimen was CD4+ or CD8+ T cells sorted from blood, collected in a trial of the OX40 agonist ivuxolimab. The receptors were sampled from an adult with an advanced solid tumor such as melanoma, head and neck, liver or kidney cancer.

This chain joins TRBV28 and TRBJ2-7, with a weak D call TRBD2 (7 bases). The CDR3 sequence is 14 residues long. The germline V and J ends were trimmed by 6 bases and 3 bases, with 15 bases remaining between them. Germline V lookup: CDR1 MDHEN, CDR2 SYDVKM. CDR3 sequence: CASSRGLGGYEQYF. The DNA of the CDR3 is TGTGCCAGCAGCCGTGGACTAGGGGGCTACGAGCAGTACTTC.

The genes are TRBV5-1 and TRBJ2-2; TRBD2 aligns across 9 bases. Germline CDR1 reads SGHRS; CDR2 reads YFSETQ. J lost 3 bases, V lost 0 bases, and 9 bases had no gene match. CDR3 length equals 18 residues. The CDR3 DNA is TGCGCCAGCAGCTTGGTCGGTAGCGGGAGCGAGTACACCGGGGAGCTGTTTTTT. The encoded protein is CASSLVGSGSEYTGELFF.

V usage is TRBV6-5 and J usage is TRBJ2-1; D might be TRBD1 or TRBD2, each matching 5 bases. V dropped 2 bases and J dropped 12 bases, with 14 bases sitting between them. Germline lookup yields CDR1 MNHEY and CDR2 SVGAGI. The CDR3 has 13 amino acids. CDR3 bases: TGTGCCAGCAGTTACGGGGTCCGGGACCGGCAGTTCTTC. Protein product: CASSYGVRDRQFF.

J is TRBJ2-1 and V is TRBV12-5, with D perhaps matching TRBD2 (5 bases). V lost 7 bases, J lost 4 bases, and 20 bases lay in between. CDR3 size: 16 residues. Germline V gene lookup returns CDR1 LGHNT and CDR2 FRNRAP. The CDR3 nucleotides read TGTGCTAGTGATCGGGTTAGCGCCGCCGGATACAATGAGCAGTTCTTC. This translates into CASDRVSAAGYNEQFF.

This chain links TRBV28 with TRBJ2-5, with D possibly being TRBD1 (6 bases). The J call could be wrong; TRBJ2-7 is a better fit for the DNA end. The length of the CDR3 is 11 residues. Germline V gene sequence: CDR1 MDHEN, CDR2 SYDVKM. As DNA, the CDR3 is TGTGCCAGCAGGGACAGCTACGAGCAGTACTTC. Encoded protein: CASRDSYEQYF.

The chain uses TRBV7-3 and TRBJ2-1; the D is unclear. The germline gives CDR1 SGHTA, CDR2 FQGTGA. The ends were cut back, 4 bases at V and 10 bases at J, with 14 bases in the middle. This CDR3 spans 13 amino acids. The CDR3 is CASSSSKVGEQFF. The CDR3 region has the DNA TGTGCCAGCAGCTCCAGCAAAGTAGGGGAGCAGTTCTTC.

The chain uses TRBV6-5 and TRBJ2-7; D perhaps matches TRBD2 (5 bases). The germline V gene has CDR1 MNHEY and CDR2 SVGAGI. The CDR3 spans 13 residues. Trimming left V 7 bases short and J 3 bases short, with 13 bases between. The DNA of the CDR3 is TGTGCCAGCAAACAAGCGGACCTCTACGAGCAGTACTTC. Its translation: CASKQADLYEQYF.

This chain uses TRBV5-6 with TRBJ2-5; 10 nucleotides agree with TRBD1. This CDR3 has 15 residues. The germline CDR1 and CDR2 sequences are SGHDT and YYEEEE. The J segment lost 4 bases and the V segment lost 2 bases, leaving 5 bases of the junction unmatched. The DNA of the CDR3 is TGTGCCAGCAGCTTTAGACAGGGGGCAGGAGAGACCCAGTACTTC. This sequence encodes CASSFRQGAGETQYF.

A single count supports this clone. The J gene is TRBJ2-1, the V gene TRBV11-2; no reliable D call. Germline CDR1 is SGHAT and CDR2 is FQNNGV. The CDR3 is 14 residues long. The V gene lost 5 bases and the J gene lost 5 bases, with 13 bases spanning the gap. The CDR3 here is CASSRLGGNNEQFF. CDR3 sequence (DNA): TGTGCCAGCAGCCGTCTCGGCGGAAACAATGAGCAGTTCTTC.

The table lists this clone with a count of one. The rearrangement links TRBV6-5 to TRBJ2-2; no clear D. CDR1 and CDR2 from the germline V gene are MNHEY and SVGAGI. V dropped 4 bases and J dropped 2 bases, with 8 bases sitting between them. The CDR3 has 14 amino acids. As DNA, the CDR3 is TGTGCCAGCAGTTGGGTCCCTAACACCGGGGAGCTGTTTTTT. It yields the protein CASSWVPNTGELFF.

This chain joins TRBV6-5 and TRBJ2-3, with D possibly being TRBD2 (5 bases). The CDR3 has 12 amino acids. The V end lost 5 bases, the J end lost 5 bases, and 8 bases lay between the germline ends. In germline, CDR1 is MNHEY, CDR2 SVGAGI. CDR3 sequence reads: CASSRGKDTQYF. The CDR3 region has the DNA TGTGCCAGCAGTCGGGGTAAAGATACGCAGTATTTT.

The rearrangement uses TRBV27 and TRBJ1-1; 9 nucleotides agree with TRBD1. The CDR3 is 14 residues long. The V segment lost 3 bases and the J segment 1 base; nucleotides outside the gene matches: 0. The germline gives CDR1 MNHEY, CDR2 SMNVEV (reference sequence). The CDR3 coding sequence is TGTGCCAGCAGTTTGGGACAGGGGAACACTGAAGCTTTCTTT. Its translation is CASSLGQGNTEAFF.

This chain joins TRBV11-3 and TRBJ1-5; D unclear. V was clipped by 2 bases and J by 0 bases, with 20 bases between them. Germline CDR1 and CDR2: SGHNT and YENEEA. This CDR3 is 19 amino acids long. DNA of the CDR3: TGTGCCAGCAGCTTAAAGGATCACCCCGGTTCGTATAGCAATCAGCCCCAGCATTTT. This translates into CASSLKDHPGSYSNQPQHF.

The chain joins TRBV6-5 to TRBJ1-1, with a tentative D call TRBD1 (5 bases). V was cut by 2 bases and J by 0 bases, with 7 bases left in between. Germline V CDR1 and CDR2: MNHEY, SVGAGI. This CDR3 spans 14 amino acids. The CDR3 loop is CASSYDRMNTEAFF. DNA for the CDR3: TGTGCCAGCAGTTACGACAGAATGAACACTGAAGCTTTCTTT.

J is TRBJ1-2 and V is TRBV2, with 7 bases fitting TRBD1. J lost 8 bases, V lost 3 bases, and 6 bases had no gene match. This CDR3 region has 13 residues. The germline CDR1 and CDR2 sequences are SNHLY and FYNNEI. CDR3 residues: CASSDGQAGGYTF. As DNA, the CDR3 is TGTGCCAGCAGTGACGGACAGGCCGGAGGCTACACCTTC.

The J gene is TRBJ1-5, the V gene TRBV6-1; D not resolved. Germline V gene data show CDR1 as MNHNS and CDR2 as SASEGT. CDR3 size: 14 residues. Trimming pared 0 bases from V and 4 bases from J, leaving 7 bases between. CDR3 bases: TGTGCCAGCAGTGAAGCAAGGGCGAATCAGCCCCAGCATTTT. It yields the protein CASSEARANQPQHF.

The chain combines TRBV9 with TRBJ2-5; tentative D call: TRBD1 (5 bases). V gave up 3 bases and J gave up 5 bases, with 20 bases separating them. The V gene's germline CDR1 is SGDLS and CDR2 YYNGEE. This CDR3 region has 16 residues. CDR3 nucleotides: TGTGCCAGCAGCGACGGGCAGGGTGGGGAAGGGGAGACCCAGTACTTC. This sequence encodes CASSDGQGGEGETQYF.

The CDR3 DNA follows: TGCGCCAGCAGCTCGACTAGCGGGGGTGACAATGAGCAGTTCTTC. Its translation is CASSSTSGGDNEQFF. The V gene is TRBV5-1, the J gene TRBJ2-1; 12 bases map to TRBD2. This CDR3 has 15 amino acids. CDR1 and CDR2 from the germline V gene are SGHRS and YFSETQ. Trimming took 3 bases from V and 5 from J; bases not matched to a gene: 3. Filled out from reference TRBV5-1 and TRBJ2-1, the complete variable domain reads KAGVTQTPRYLIKTRGQQVTLSCSPISGHRSVSWYQQTPGQGLQFLFEYFSETQRNKGNFPGRFSGRQFSNSRSEMNVSTLELGDSALYLCASSSTSGGDNEQFFGPGTRLTVL.

The chain employs TRBV29-1 and TRBJ2-1; 11 positions match TRBD2. This CDR3 spans 14 amino acids. Germline CDR1 reads SQVTM; CDR2 reads ANQGSEA. The V segment lost 7 bases and the J segment 4 bases; nucleotides outside the gene matches: 6. Here the CDR3 DNA reads TGCAGCGGGGGGACTAGCGGTACTTACAATGAGCAGTTCTTC. Amino acids: CSGGTSGTYNEQFF.

This chain uses TRBV5-1 with TRBJ2-5, with D perhaps TRBD2 (6 bases). With 5 bases removed from V and 1 base from J, the gap between germline ends came to 12 bases. The germline gives CDR1 SGHRS, CDR2 YFSETQ. This CDR3 has 14 amino acids. The CDR3 spells CASRPGDTQETQYF. CDR3 DNA: TGCGCCAGCAGGCCGGGAGACACCCAAGAGACCCAGTACTTC.

The chain is built from TRBV28 and TRBJ1-5; the D is unclear. V was shortened by 7 bases and J by 6 bases, with 13 bases between the two germline ends. The CDR3 sequence is 13 residues long. CDR1 MDHEN and CDR2 SYDVKM come from the germline V gene. This CDR3 reads CASTPSPGQPQHF. DNA of the CDR3: TGTGCCAGCACCCCATCACCAGGTCAGCCCCAGCATTTT.

V gene TRBV4-1 combines with J gene TRBJ2-5; 9 nucleotides align to TRBD1. CDR3 length: 15 residues. Germline CDR1 and CDR2: MGHRA and YSYEKL. V trimming: 2 bases; J trimming: 2 bases; junction bases outside the gene matches: 3. The CDR3 sequence is CASSQHRGLQETQYF. The CDR3 DNA is TGCGCCAGCAGCCAACACAGGGGGCTTCAAGAGACCCAGTACTTC.

The CDR3 DNA follows: TGTGCCAGCAGTGAAGCGCTTGGACAGCCTTTTACTAGCGGGGGAGCCTGGTCCGGGGAGCTGTTTTTT. Its translation: CASSEALGQPFTSGGAWSGELFF. This sequence joins TRBV2 and TRBJ2-2; 11 bases line up with TRBD2. This CDR3 spans 23 amino acids. Germline assignment: CDR1 SNHLY and CDR2 FYNNEI. V lost 0 bases, J lost 6 bases, and 24 bases stayed unmatched.